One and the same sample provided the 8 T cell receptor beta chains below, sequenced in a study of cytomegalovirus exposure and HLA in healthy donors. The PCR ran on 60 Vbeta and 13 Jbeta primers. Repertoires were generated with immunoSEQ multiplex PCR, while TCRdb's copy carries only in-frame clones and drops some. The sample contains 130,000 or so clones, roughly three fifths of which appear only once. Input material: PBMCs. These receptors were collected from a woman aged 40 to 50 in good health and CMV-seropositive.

CDR3 DNA: TGTGCCAGCTCACGACGGACTAGGGGGGGCTACACCTTC. It codes for CASSRRTRGGYTF. This chain connects TRBV18 to TRBJ1-2, with TRBD1 as a possible D gene (6 bases). This CDR3 spans 13 amino acids. Germline V CDR1 and CDR2: KGHSH, LQKENI. The V end lost 4 bases, the J end lost 8 bases, and 14 bases lay between the germline ends.

The CDR3 sequence: CASSPVSGGTGELFF. For the CDR3, the DNA is TGTGCCAGCAGTCCTGTGTCGGGAGGGACCGGGGAGCTGTTTTTT. The chain is built from TRBV7-8 and TRBJ2-2; 8 bases line up with TRBD2. The trim removed 6 bases at V and 5 bases at J, leaving 8 bases unmatched. The germline V gene has CDR1 SGHVS and CDR2 FQNEAQ. The CDR3 has 15 amino acids.

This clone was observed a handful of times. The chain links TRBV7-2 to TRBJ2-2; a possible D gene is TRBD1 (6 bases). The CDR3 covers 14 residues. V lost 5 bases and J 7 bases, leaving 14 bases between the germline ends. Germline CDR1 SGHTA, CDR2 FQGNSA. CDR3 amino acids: CASSAWEGGGELFF. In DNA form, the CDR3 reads TGTGCCAGCAGCGCCTGGGAAGGGGGCGGGGAGCTGTTTTTT.

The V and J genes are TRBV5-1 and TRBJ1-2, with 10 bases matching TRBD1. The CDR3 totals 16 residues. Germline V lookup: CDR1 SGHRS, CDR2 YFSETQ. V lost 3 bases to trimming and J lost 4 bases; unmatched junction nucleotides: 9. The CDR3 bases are TGCGCCAGCAGCTCAACCGGGACAGGGGAGAGCTATGGCTACACCTTC. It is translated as CASSSTGTGESYGYTF.

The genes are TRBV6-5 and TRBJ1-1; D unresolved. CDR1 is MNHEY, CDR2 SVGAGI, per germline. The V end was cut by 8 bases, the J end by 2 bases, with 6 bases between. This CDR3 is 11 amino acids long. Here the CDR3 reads CASHTNTEAFF. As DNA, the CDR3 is TGTGCCAGCCACACCAACACTGAAGCTTTCTTT.

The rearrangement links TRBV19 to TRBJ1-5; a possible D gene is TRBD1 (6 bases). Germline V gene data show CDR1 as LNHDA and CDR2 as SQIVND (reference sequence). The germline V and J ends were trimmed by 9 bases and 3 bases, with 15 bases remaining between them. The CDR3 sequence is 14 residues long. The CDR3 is CASRQTGFNQPQHF. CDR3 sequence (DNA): TGTGCCAGCAGACAGACAGGCTTCAATCAGCCCCAGCATTTT.

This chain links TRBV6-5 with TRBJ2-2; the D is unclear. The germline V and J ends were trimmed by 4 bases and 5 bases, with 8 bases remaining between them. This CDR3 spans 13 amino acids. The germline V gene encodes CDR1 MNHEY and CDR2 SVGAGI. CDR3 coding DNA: TGTGCCAGCAGTTCCTTCGGGACCGGGGAGCTGTTTTTT. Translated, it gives CASSSFGTGELFF.

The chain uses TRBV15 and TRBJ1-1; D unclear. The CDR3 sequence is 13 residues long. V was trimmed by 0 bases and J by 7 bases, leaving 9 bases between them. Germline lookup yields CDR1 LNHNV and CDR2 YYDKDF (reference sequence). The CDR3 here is CATSRDWADEAFF. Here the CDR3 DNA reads TGTGCCACCAGCAGAGATTGGGCAGATGAAGCTTTCTTT.